Detailed here is one TCR beta chain. What it recognizes is unknown. These data belong to a study of beta chain features in type 1 diabetes. Study-level points and caveats: Shortening of TCRB CDR3s, moderate but significant, appeared in all four CD4+ subsets of Type 1 diabetes patients.

Sequencing targeted expressed TCRB transcripts, as all isolated RNA had been reverse transcribed. Method: immunoSEQ multiplex PCR; TCRdb's copy keeps in-frame clones and lacks some. The data show tens of thousands of clones, under 75% seen once. The CDR3 spans 13 residues. Germline V gives CDR1 SNHLY, CDR2 FYNNEI. V lost 4 bases and J 4 bases, leaving 10 bases between the germline ends. The sequenced material came from stem cell memory CD4+ T cells from blood. The chain has TRBV2 and TRBJ1-2, with D unclear. The TCR sequence derives from a woman younger than 45 with type 1 diabetes. The CDR3 protein is CASSVESVYGYTF. The CDR3 DNA reads TGTGCCAGCAGTGTTGAGTCGGTCTATGGCTACACCTTC.